Reported below is one TCR beta chain. At least ten counts were recorded for this clonotype. The antigen this receptor binds is unknown. No qualities accompany the bases; no much larger clone lies one base away. The sample originates from a study of T cells in Graves' hyperthyroidism and ophthalmopathy (dated by TCRdb to about 2019). Notes on the research overall: Peripheral blood was collected at initial diagnosis, before any treatment. Thyroid tissue and blood T-cell repertoires from several Graves' hyperthyroidism patients were also compared in the study. TCR Vbeta CDR3 sequencing of approximately 140 peripheral blood samples (approximately 44 ophthalmopathy, around 80 hyperthyroidism and 17 progressor patients) is reported in the paper. To identify TCR V-J signatures that set the groups apart, the researchers used a discovery cohort of more than 95 patients, made up of some 41 with Graves' ophthalmopathy and about 59 with stable Graves' hyperthyroidism. After sampling, hyperthyroidism patients received methimazole starting at 30 mg daily, and ophthalmopathy patients received high-dose intravenous methylprednisolone. An independent validation cohort of fewer than 20 hyperthyroidism patients and 17 patients who later progressed to ophthalmopathy tested prospective prediction of ophthalmopathy. The approximately 100 discovery patients were randomly divided into training and test sets at a 7:3 ratio. Overall results and qualifications from the work: No statistical method was used to set the sample size in advance, and investigators knew the group allocation. Most expanded thyroid clonotypes (frequency above 0.001) were also found in blood, which suggests that blood repertoires may mirror thyroid immune responses. In validation, the model predicted progression to ophthalmopathy a median of around six months before onset, with over 55% sensitivity and roughly 72% specificity. Ophthalmopathy was separated from stable hyperthyroidism by a 13 V-J signature model, with around 88% sensitivity and approximately 84% specificity obtained in cross-validation and 80%/75% obtained in testing.

The germline V gene yields MNHNS for CDR1 and SASEGT for CDR2. V drops 6 bases and J drops 4 bases, leaving 14 bases in between. CDR3 length: 14 amino acids, cysteine to phenylalanine. The kept DNA is CDR3 alone, 42 bases in frame from the first base. Graves' hyperthyroidism was defined as stable when no progression to ophthalmopathy occurred over 18 months of follow-up. Hyperthyroidism patients were newly diagnosed, had a disease duration of under 2 months, and were aged 18 to 65 years. Exclusion was applied to patients with uncontrolled infections, other autoimmune diseases, pregnancy or lactation. Diagnoses were based on clinical symptoms, serum thyroxine and TRAb, thyroid ultrasound and orbital computed tomography. PBMCs were isolated from around 10 ml of fresh peripheral blood by Ficoll-Paque density gradient centrifugation. Trizol reagent was used to extract total RNA, and RNA quality was then checked on an Agilent 2100 Bioanalyzer.

Amplification of TCR beta CDR3 regions was carried out from RNA transcripts. A first-round RT-PCR of the TCR CDR3 used the HTBI primer set with the Qiagen OneStep RT-PCR kit. Libraries were constructed in a second round of multiplex PCR, after which size selection and purification were performed. Paired-end sequencing of the libraries was performed with 100 bp reads on an Illumina HiSeq2000. On the study's bioinformatics: SOAPnuke was used to process the raw data, with reads discarded if the reads contained adapters or uncalled bases, had a mean Phred below 15, or lacked an exact constant-primer or identifier match. High-quality paired reads were merged with COPE v1.2.5, and unique nucleotide sequences were defined as clonotypes. MiTCR v1.1 was used to align clonotypes to the IMGT TRBV, TRBD and TRBJ reference segments. Only V-J combinations with frequency above 0.0001, covering approximately 99% of repertoires, were analysed. A TCS score was defined as the ratio between F50 (clonal expansion) and ExV (chaos), using BLOSUM62-based TCRdist between CDR3 peptides within each V-J. Welch's t-statistics and random forest reduced fewer than 600 V-J features to 10 to 15, which were used in a naive Bayes classifier (R e1071). TCRdb trimmed public reads at Q25 via fastp, called clones via MiXCR and kept in-frame beta chains. Rows are combined by CDR3 protein, so each entry shows the most common genes and DNA. These V and J calls are TCRdb output, not the study's own analysis. The sample profile shows under 650,000 distinct CDR3 sequences; under 20% of them were found once. Together, the top ten hold approximately 3.8% of the sample.

This receptor was taken from a woman between 25 and 40 years old with Graves' hyperthyroidism. The rearrangement combines TRBV6-1 with TRBJ2-3, with the D gene not confidently named. Sequencing input: blood. The DNA is as follows: TGTGCCAGCAGCCCAACTTCGGCCGCAGATACGCAGTATTTT. It is translated as CASSPTSAADTQYF.